The entry that follows covers one T cell receptor beta chain sequence. The sample belongs to a study of blood T cell repertoires in COVID-19. Original methodology: Estimation of nucleated cell counts was performed using reference gene primer amplification. The repertoire was sequenced with immunoSEQ multiplex PCR; TCRdb's copy has only in-frame clones and lacks some. That table supplies the V and J calls and clone size; D and trimming were determined from the DNA. The profile shows over 150,000 clones, roughly 84% of them singletons. What the recovered Cohort 3 donors had was two negative PCRs, clearance, or symptom resolution. V lost 4 bases and J lost 1; bases outside the gene matches: 6. This CDR3 is built from 15 residues. Germline CDR1 MNHEY, CDR2 SVGAGI.

The chain recombines TRBV6-5 with TRBJ1-1; 7 nucleotides match TRBD1. The TCR was taken from a woman in her forties or fifties who had recovered from COVID-19. Sequencing used PBMCs or T cells enriched from blood (not recorded which). CDR3 sequence reads: CASSSGDSSNTEAFF. The CDR3 nucleotides read TGTGCCAGCAGTTCCGGGGACAGCTCGAACACTGAAGCTTTCTTT.